Shown below are 15 T cell receptor beta chains from a single sample sequenced in a study of blood T cell repertoires in COVID-19. TCRdb keeps only in-frame clones here, not all; method: immunoSEQ multiplex PCR. The sample records about 490,000 clones, roughly 88% being singletons. The specimen sequenced was peripheral blood. These receptor sequences come from a human donor in a cohort sampled during active COVID-19.

This clone came up a few times. This CDR3 is CASSTYRGGSSGYTF. The CDR3 DNA reads as TGTGCCAGCAGTACCTACAGGGGAGGTTCGAGTGGCTACACCTTC. The chain is built from TRBV28 and TRBJ1-2; 7 nucleotides align to TRBD1. The junction had 13 bases not matched to a gene; V was cut back by 5 bases and J by 7 bases. The germline V gene encodes CDR1 MDHEN and CDR2 SYDVKM. CDR3 length equals 15 residues.

This chain uses TRBV3-1 (or the pseudogene TRBV3-2) with TRBJ2-1, with TRBD2 as a possible D gene (6 bases). V was shortened by 3 bases and J by 7 bases, with 22 bases between the two germline ends. Germline V gene sequence: CDR1 LGHDT, CDR2 YNNKEL (reference sequence). CDR3 length equals 17 residues. CDR3 nucleotides: TGTGCCAGCAGCCAGACCGTGGGGACTGGCCGCCGAAATGAGCAGTTCTTC. This codes for CASSQTVGTGRRNEQFF.

The chain joins TRBV7-3 to TRBJ2-7; TRBD2 might be the D (6 bases). The germline gives CDR1 SGHTA, CDR2 FQGTGA. V was clipped by 1 base and J by 0 bases, with 10 bases between them. The CDR3 length is 15 residues. Here the CDR3 reads CASSLSGVLSYEQYF. For the CDR3, the DNA is TGTGCCAGCAGCTTAAGCGGGGTCCTCTCCTACGAGCAGTACTTC.

The chain couples TRBV5-1 to TRBJ1-6; possibly TRBD1 for D (5 bases). In germline, CDR1 is SGHRS, CDR2 YFSETQ. Deletions cut 0 bases from V and 7 bases from J, with 11 bases between. The CDR3 is 15 residues long. The CDR3 DNA follows: TGCGCCAGCAGCTTGGGGGGCGCAGGCAATTCACCCCTCCACTTT. This translates into CASSLGGAGNSPLHF.

The rearrangement joins TRBV6-2 or TRBV6-3 to TRBJ2-7; 8 nucleotides line up with TRBD1. The germline CDR1 and CDR2 sequences are MNHEY and SVGEGT. The CDR3 length is 16 residues. V shed 0 bases and J 2 bases; nucleotides not matched to a gene: 6. CDR3 DNA: TGTGCCAGCAGTTACTCAGACAGGGGTAGAACCTACGAGCAGTACTTC. It is translated as CASSYSDRGRTYEQYF.

Of note for this clone: Other DNA variants within this sample encode the same CDR3. V gene TRBV5-1 combines with J gene TRBJ2-5; unclear D gene. CDR1 is SGHRS and CDR2 is YFSETQ in the germline V gene. Trimming shortened V by 2 bases and J by 4 bases, and 3 bases separated the two germline ends. CDR3 length: 11 residues. The CDR3 DNA is TGCGCCAGCAGCTTCGGAGAGACCCAGTACTTC. Protein sequence: CASSFGETQYF. Full variable domain (remainder filled in from reference TRBV5-1 and TRBJ2-5): KAGVTQTPRYLIKTRGQQVTLSCSPISGHRSVSWYQQTPGQGLQFLFEYFSETQRNKGNFPGRFSGRQFSNSRSEMNVSTLELGDSALYLCASSFGETQYFGPGTRLLVL.

The V and J genes are TRBV19 and TRBJ2-3, with 10 bases identical to TRBD2. The CDR3 totals 17 residues. V gave up 3 bases and J gave up 8 bases; unmatched junction bases: 14. Germline values: CDR1 LNHDA, CDR2 SQIVND (reference sequence). CDR3 region: CASSIFASGSPGATQYF. As DNA, the CDR3 is TGTGCCAGTAGTATTTTCGCTAGCGGGAGCCCGGGGGCTACGCAGTATTTT.

V and J are TRBV19 and TRBJ1-4; possibly TRBD1 for D (5 bases). The CDR3 is made up of 14 amino acids. Trimming removed 3 bases from V and 10 bases from J, with 15 bases in between. The germline V gene has CDR1 LNHDA and CDR2 SQIVND (reference sequence). The CDR3 reads CASSIWQGGGKLFF. The CDR3 DNA reads as TGTGCCAGTAGTATTTGGCAGGGAGGAGGAAAACTGTTTTTT.

The chain recombines TRBV5-6 with TRBJ2-2; D perhaps matches TRBD1 (6 bases). The CDR3 spans 17 residues. Germline loops: CDR1 SGHDT, CDR2 YYEEEE. The V gene lost 2 bases and the J gene lost 6 bases, with 20 bases spanning the gap. CDR3 amino acids: CASSFLEGEIHSGELFF. The CDR3 DNA sequence: TGTGCCAGCAGCTTCTTAGAGGGGGAGATACATTCCGGGGAGCTGTTTTTT.

With regard to this clone: At the DNA level, this CDR3 is encoded by other sequences in the same sample as well. V is TRBV5-1 and J is TRBJ2-1; the D is unclear. The CDR3 runs to 13 residues. Germline V gene sequence: CDR1 SGHRS, CDR2 YFSETQ. V lost 0 bases and J lost 4, with 5 bases in between. This chain's CDR3 is CASSLGQYNEQFF. CDR3 nucleotides: TGCGCCAGCAGCTTGGGCCAGTACAATGAGCAGTTCTTC. The full variable domain, with the rest looked up from reference TRBV5-1 and TRBJ2-1, is KAGVTQTPRYLIKTRGQQVTLSCSPISGHRSVSWYQQTPGQGLQFLFEYFSETQRNKGNFPGRFSGRQFSNSRSEMNVSTLELGDSALYLCASSLGQYNEQFFGPGTRLTVL.

The J gene is TRBJ2-1, the V gene TRBV9; a possible D gene is TRBD2 (6 bases). The germline V and J ends were trimmed by 1 base and 8 bases, with 7 bases remaining between them. This CDR3 has 12 residues. The germline V gene has CDR1 SGDLS and CDR2 YYNGEE. CDR3 DNA sequence: TGTGCCAGCAGCGTACGGGGGTATGAGCAGTTCTTC. Protein product: CASSVRGYEQFF.

With respect to this clone: This sample also contains other DNA sequences that code for the same CDR3. The chain is built from TRBV5-4 and TRBJ2-5; 7 nucleotides align to TRBD2. This CDR3 is 13 amino acids long. J gave up 5 bases and V 2 bases, and 3 bases lay outside the gene matches. The V gene's germline CDR1 is SGHNT and CDR2 YYREEE (reference sequence). The CDR3 nucleotides read TGTGCCAGCAGCTTAAGGGGAGGGGAGACCCAGTACTTC. Protein sequence: CASSLRGGETQYF. The variable domain in full, completed from reference TRBV5-4 and TRBJ2-5, reads ETGVTQSPTHLIKTRGQQVTLRCSSQSGHNTVSWYQQALGQGPQFIFQYYREEENGRGNFPPRFSGLQFPNYSSELNVNALELDDSALYLCASSLRGGETQYFGPGTRLLVL.

The rearrangement uses TRBV19 and TRBJ2-3, with 7 bases fitting TRBD2. The CDR3 has 15 amino acids. Germline V gene data show CDR1 as LNHDA and CDR2 as SQIVND (reference sequence). Trimming took 5 bases from V and 5 from J; bases not matched to a gene: 10. In DNA form, the CDR3 reads TGTGCCAGTAGTGCTTCTAGCGGACGGGGAGATACGCAGTATTTT. This translates into CASSASSGRGDTQYF.

This chain uses TRBV11-2 with TRBJ1-1; the D gene is possibly TRBD1 (6 bases). This CDR3 comprises 15 residues. The V end was cut by 4 bases, the J end by 2 bases, with 14 bases between. Germline CDR1 and CDR2: SGHAT and FQNNGV. CDR3 protein: CASSSSPGGNTEAFF. The CDR3 nucleotides read TGTGCCAGCAGCTCATCCCCGGGGGGCAACACTGAAGCTTTCTTT.

This chain uses TRBV7-2 with TRBJ2-5; 8 bases line up with TRBD2. CDR1 SGHTA and CDR2 FQGNSA come from the germline V gene. The CDR3 loop spans 14 amino acids. Trimming cost V 1 base and J 8 bases; bases outside gene matches: 6. The CDR3 DNA reads as TGTGCCAGCAGCTTAGATGGCGGGAGGCCCACCCAGTACTTC. It specifies CASSLDGGRPTQYF.